This T cell receptor (beta chain) was sequenced in a study of blood T cell repertoires in COVID-19. On the study more broadly: Samples of COVID-19 (acute and convalescent) were obtained from the United States, Italy and Spain. T cells, B-cell-depleted T cells, or PBMCs supplied cDNA or gDNA.

V lost 3 bases and J 5 bases, leaving 14 bases between the germline ends. Germline CDR1 is LGHNT and CDR2 is FRNRAP. This CDR3 is built from 15 residues. As processed by the authors: For nucleated cells, counts were estimated from reference gene primer amplification. The assay was immunoSEQ multiplex PCR, and TCRdb's table has in-frame clones only and misses some. The D gene and trimming were derived from the DNA, and the V and J assignments and clone size from that table. The sample has over 150,000 clones, approximately 80% seen once. Seattle patient enrollment occurred during active infection, with longitudinal follow-up thereafter.

The specimen sequenced was peripheral blood. The chain links TRBV12-5 to TRBJ2-1, with D perhaps matching TRBD2 (5 bases). The TCR originated in a woman aged 80 or older with COVID-19, enrolled during active disease. In DNA, the CDR3 is TGTGCTAGTGGTTTAGCTAGCTCCACACACAATGAGCAGTTCTTC. It translates to CASGLASSTHNEQFF.